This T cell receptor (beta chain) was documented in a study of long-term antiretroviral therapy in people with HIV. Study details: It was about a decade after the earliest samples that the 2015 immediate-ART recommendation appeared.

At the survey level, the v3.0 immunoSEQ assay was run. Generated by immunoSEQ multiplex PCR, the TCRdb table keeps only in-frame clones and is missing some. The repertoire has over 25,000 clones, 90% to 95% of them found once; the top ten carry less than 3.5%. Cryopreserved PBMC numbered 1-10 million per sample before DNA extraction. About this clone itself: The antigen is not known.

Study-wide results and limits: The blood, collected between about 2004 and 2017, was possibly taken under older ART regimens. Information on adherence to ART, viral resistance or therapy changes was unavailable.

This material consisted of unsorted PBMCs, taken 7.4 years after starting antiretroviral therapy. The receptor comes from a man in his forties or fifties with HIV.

The CDR3 protein is CASRQTSGGPNIQYF. In DNA form, the CDR3 reads TGTGCCAGCAGGCAGACTAGCGGGGGGCCAAACATTCAGTACTTC. The V gene is TRBV2, the J gene TRBJ2-4; 13 bases map to TRBD2. In germline, CDR1 is SNHLY, CDR2 FYNNEI. V was pared by 6 bases and J by 6 bases, with 5 bases of the junction left unmatched. The CDR3 length is 15 residues.